Listed here is a single T cell receptor (beta chain). The antigen remains undetermined. The sample is drawn from a study of human T cells and chemical hapten exposure. Across the study: On the upper back, patch tests were applied with 0.01% DPC and read at 6 days.

Study-wide findings and caveats: The study found expanded TCRs formed significantly more large CDR3 similarity clusters than controls. Donors, who had alopecia, may show an immune response that differs from healthy people's.

Deletions cut 5 bases from V and 7 bases from J, with 17 bases between. The CDR3 runs 15 residues. Germline V gives CDR1 SGHVS, CDR2 FQNEAQ. The time point here: patch test 1, 2 weeks after DPC sensitization. Stated treatment: therapeutic diphenylcyclopropenone sensitization with weekly scalp DPC. TCRdb ran MiXCR on the RACE reads and lists one entry per CDR3 protein. This table has 340,000 or so distinct CDR3 sequences, roughly 6.9% appearing once. The chain links TRBV7-8 to TRBJ1-4; D perhaps matches TRBD1 (5 bases). This clonotype was sampled from a woman aged 18-29 years with alopecia areata. Some clones in this sample may be carry-over from other donors' samples. The sample was whole blood, taken in connection with sensitization to the hapten diphenylcyclopropenone (DPC). The CDR3 loop is CASSPSQGVSEKLFF. CDR3 bases: TGTGCCAGCAGCCCAAGTCAGGGCGTGTCTGAAAAACTGTTTTTT.